This record concerns one TCR beta chain sequence. This sample was included in a study of blood T cells in healthy people across ages. CDR1 is LGHNA, CDR2 YNFKEQ, per germline. The V segment lost 2 bases and the J segment 2 bases; nucleotides outside the gene matches: 7. CDR3 size: 16 residues. The use of a sample-barcoded 5' primer and a J-beta primer mix characterized a second PCR of roughly 7 to 11 cycles. MiXCR, run by TCRdb on the 5' RACE reads, gives a single entry per CDR3 protein. The repertoire holds about 800,000 distinct CDR3 sequences, with 25% as singletons. This same sample was also part of a study on T cells of mothers and their children. This second study notes: Reads obtained per mother exceeded 10 million TCR beta CDR3 reads, with several million obtained per child.

The V call is TRBV4-2, the J call TRBJ2-3; TRBD1 matches 7 bases. The origin of this receptor is a boy aged 5-17 years in good health. The sample comprised blood. The CDR3 DNA reads TGTGCCAGCAGCCAACTCTCGGGACAGAACACAGATACGCAGTATTTT. It translates to CASSQLSGQNTDTQYF.